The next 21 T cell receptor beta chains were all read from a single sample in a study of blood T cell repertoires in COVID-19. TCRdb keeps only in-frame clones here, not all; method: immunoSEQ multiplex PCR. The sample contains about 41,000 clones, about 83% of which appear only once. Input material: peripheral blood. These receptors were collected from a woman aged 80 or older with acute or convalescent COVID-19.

Here the CDR3 reads CASSMEQPSGNTIYF. In DNA form, the CDR3 reads TGTGCCAGCTCAATGGAACAGCCCTCTGGAAACACCATATATTTT. This chain uses TRBV18 with TRBJ1-3; no reliable D call. Germline lookup yields CDR1 KGHSH and CDR2 LQKENI. The CDR3 runs 15 residues. V was clipped by 5 bases and J by 0 bases, with 11 bases between them. Using reference TRBV18 and TRBJ1-3 for the parts outside the CDR3, the full variable domain is NAGVMQNPRHLVRRRGQEARLRCSPMKGHSHVYWYRQLPEEGLKFMVYLQKENIIDESGMPKERFSAEFPKEGPSILRIQQVVRGDSAAYFCASSMEQPSGNTIYFGEGSWLTVV.

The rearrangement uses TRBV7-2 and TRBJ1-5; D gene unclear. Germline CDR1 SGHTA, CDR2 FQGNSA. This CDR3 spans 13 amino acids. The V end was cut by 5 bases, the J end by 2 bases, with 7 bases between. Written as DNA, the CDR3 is TGTGCCAGCAGCCGCCTAGGCAATCAGCCCCAGCATTTT. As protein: CASSRLGNQPQHF.

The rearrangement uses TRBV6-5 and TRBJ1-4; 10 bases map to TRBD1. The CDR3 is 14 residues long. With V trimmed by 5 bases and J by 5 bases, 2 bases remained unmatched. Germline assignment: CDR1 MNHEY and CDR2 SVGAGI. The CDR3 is CASSRTGGNEKLFF. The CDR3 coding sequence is TGTGCCAGCAGTCGGACAGGGGGGAATGAAAAACTGTTTTTT.

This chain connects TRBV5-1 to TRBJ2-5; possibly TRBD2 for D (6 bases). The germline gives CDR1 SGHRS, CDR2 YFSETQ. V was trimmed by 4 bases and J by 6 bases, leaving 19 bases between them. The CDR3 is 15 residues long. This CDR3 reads CASSAQHGGLQTQYF. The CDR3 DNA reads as TGCGCCAGCAGCGCGCAACACGGGGGTTTGCAGACCCAGTACTTC.

The CDR3 loop reads CASSRDRSYEQYF. The CDR3, as DNA: TGTGCCAGCAGCCGGGACAGGTCCTACGAGCAGTACTTC. The chain links TRBV11-2 to TRBJ2-7; 8 bases agree with TRBD1. CDR3 length: 13 amino acids. Trimming removed 5 bases from V and 1 base from J; junction bases left unmatched: 1. Germline lookup yields CDR1 SGHAT and CDR2 FQNNGV. Based on the CDR3 plus reference TRBV11-2 and TRBJ2-7, the full variable domain is EAGVAQSPRYKIIEKRQSVAFWCNPISGHATLYWYQQILGQGPKLLIQFQNNGVVDDSQLPKDRFSAERLKGVDSTLKIQPAKLEDSAVYLCASSRDRSYEQYFGPGTRLTVT.

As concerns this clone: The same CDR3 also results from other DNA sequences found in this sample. CDR3 bases: TGTGCCAGCAGTTCCGGGAACACTGAAGCTTTCTTT. The encoded protein is CASSSGNTEAFF. V usage is TRBV6-2 or TRBV6-3 and J usage is TRBJ1-1; D unclear. The V gene lost 4 bases and the J gene lost 1 base, with 4 bases spanning the gap. Per germline, CDR1 MNHEY and CDR2 SVGEGT. This CDR3 region has 12 residues.

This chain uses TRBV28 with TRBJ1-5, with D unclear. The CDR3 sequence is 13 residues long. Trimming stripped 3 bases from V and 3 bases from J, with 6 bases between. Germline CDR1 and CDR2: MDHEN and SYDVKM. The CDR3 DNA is TGTGCCAGCAGTTTTGGCACCAATCAGCCCCAGCATTTT. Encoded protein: CASSFGTNQPQHF.

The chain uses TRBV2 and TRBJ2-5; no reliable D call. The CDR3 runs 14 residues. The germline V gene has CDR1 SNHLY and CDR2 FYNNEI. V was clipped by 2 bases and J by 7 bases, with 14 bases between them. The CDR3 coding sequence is TGTGCCAGCAGTGAACTGCGCGCCCTCGGGACCCAGTACTTC. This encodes CASSELRALGTQYF.

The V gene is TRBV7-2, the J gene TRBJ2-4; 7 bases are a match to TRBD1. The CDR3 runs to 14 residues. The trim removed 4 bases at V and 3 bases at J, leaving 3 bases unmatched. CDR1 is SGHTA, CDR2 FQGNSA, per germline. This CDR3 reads CASSSGGDKNIQYF. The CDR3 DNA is TGTGCCAGCAGCTCAGGGGGAGACAAAAACATTCAGTACTTC.

CDR3 DNA sequence: TGTGCCAGCAGCTTCCGGGGGGCCTCGAACACCGGGGAGCTGTTTTTT. Its protein product is CASSFRGASNTGELFF. This rearrangement joins TRBV7-2 to TRBJ2-2, with a weak D call TRBD2 (7 bases). The germline V gene has CDR1 SGHTA and CDR2 FQGNSA. This CDR3 is 16 amino acids long. V lost 3 bases and J 0 bases, leaving 11 bases between the germline ends.

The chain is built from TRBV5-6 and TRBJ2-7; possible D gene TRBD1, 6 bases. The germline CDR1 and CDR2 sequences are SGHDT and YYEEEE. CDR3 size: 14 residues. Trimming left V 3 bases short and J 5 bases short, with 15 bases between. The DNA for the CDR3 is TGTGCCAGCAGCTACAGGGAATTCGGGAACGAGCAGTACTTC. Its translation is CASSYREFGNEQYF. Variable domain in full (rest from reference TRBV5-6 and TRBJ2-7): DAGVTQSPTHLIKTRGQQVTLRCSPKSGHDTVSWYQQALGQGPQFIFQYYEEEERQRGNFPDRFSGHQFPNYSSELNVNALLLGDSALYLCASSYREFGNEQYFGPGTRLTVT.

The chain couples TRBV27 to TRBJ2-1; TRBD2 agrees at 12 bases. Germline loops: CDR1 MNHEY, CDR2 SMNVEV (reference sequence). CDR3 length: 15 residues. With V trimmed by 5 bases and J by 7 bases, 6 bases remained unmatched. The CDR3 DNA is TGTGCCAGCAGTCCAGGGACTAGCGGGTCTAATGAGCAGTTCTTC. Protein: CASSPGTSGSNEQFF.

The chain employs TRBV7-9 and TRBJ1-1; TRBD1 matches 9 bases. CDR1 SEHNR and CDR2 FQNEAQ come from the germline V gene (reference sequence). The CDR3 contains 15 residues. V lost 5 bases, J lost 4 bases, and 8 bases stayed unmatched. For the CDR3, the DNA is TGTGCCAGCAGCCGAACCGACAGGGGGTTCACTGAAGCTTTCTTT. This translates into CASSRTDRGFTEAFF.

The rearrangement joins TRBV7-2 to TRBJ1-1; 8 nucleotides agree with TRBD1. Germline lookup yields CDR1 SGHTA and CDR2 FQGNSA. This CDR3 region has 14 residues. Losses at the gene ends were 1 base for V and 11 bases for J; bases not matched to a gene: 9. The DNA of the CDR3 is TGTGCCAGCAGCTTAGGAGGATGGACAGGGTGGGCTTTCTTT. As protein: CASSLGGWTGWAFF. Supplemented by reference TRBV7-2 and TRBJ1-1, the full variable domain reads GAGVSQSPSNKVTEKGKDVELRCDPISGHTALYWYRQSLGQGLEFLIYFQGNSAPDKSGLPSDRFSAERTGGSVSTLTIQRTQQEDSAVYLCASSLGGWTGWAFFGQGTRLTVV.

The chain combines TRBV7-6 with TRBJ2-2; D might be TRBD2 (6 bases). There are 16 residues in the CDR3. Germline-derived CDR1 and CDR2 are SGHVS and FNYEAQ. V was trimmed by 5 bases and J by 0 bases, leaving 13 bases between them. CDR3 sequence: CASSPGGAANTGELFF. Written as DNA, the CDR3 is TGTGCCAGCAGCCCGGGCGGGGCCGCGAACACCGGGGAGCTGTTTTTT.

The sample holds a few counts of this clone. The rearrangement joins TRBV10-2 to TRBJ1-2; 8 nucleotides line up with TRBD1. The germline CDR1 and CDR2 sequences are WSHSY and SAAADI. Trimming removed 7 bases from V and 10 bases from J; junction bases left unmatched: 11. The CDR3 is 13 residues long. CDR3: CASKEDRAGVYTF. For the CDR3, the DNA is TGCGCCAGCAAGGAGGACAGGGCCGGTGTCTACACCTTC.

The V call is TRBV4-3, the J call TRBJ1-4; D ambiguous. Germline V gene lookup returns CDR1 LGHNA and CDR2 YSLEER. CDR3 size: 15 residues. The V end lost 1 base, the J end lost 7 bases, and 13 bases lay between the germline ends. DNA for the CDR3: TGCGCCAGCAGCCAAGGAACCGCCCGGGGTGAAAAACTGTTTTTT. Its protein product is CASSQGTARGEKLFF.

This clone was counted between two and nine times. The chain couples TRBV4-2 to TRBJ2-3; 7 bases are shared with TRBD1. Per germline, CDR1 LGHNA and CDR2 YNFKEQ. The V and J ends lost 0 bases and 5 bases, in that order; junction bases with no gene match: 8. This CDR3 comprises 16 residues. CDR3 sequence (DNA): TGTGCCAGCAGCCAAGATAAGGGGGCCGCACAAGATACGCAGTATTTT. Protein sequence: CASSQDKGAAQDTQYF.

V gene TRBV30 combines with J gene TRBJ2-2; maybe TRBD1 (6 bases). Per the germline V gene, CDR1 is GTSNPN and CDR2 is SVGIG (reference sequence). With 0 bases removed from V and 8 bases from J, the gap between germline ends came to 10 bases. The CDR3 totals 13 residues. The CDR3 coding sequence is TGTGCCTGGAGTGTACAGGGTTCGGGGGAGCTGTTTTTT. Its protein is CAWSVQGSGELFF. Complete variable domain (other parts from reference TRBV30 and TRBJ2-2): SQTIHQWPATLVQPVGSPLSLECTVEGTSNPNLYWYRQAAGRGLQLLFYSVGIGQISSEVPQNLSASRPQDRQFILSSKKLLLSDSGFYLCAWSVQGSGELFFGEGSRLTVL.

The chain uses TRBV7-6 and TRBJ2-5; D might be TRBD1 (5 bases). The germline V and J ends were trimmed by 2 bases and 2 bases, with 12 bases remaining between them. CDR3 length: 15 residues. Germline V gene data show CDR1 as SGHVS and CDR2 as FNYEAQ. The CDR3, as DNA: TGTGCCAGCAGCTTATACAGGCTGGTTCAAGAGACCCAGTACTTC. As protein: CASSLYRLVQETQYF.

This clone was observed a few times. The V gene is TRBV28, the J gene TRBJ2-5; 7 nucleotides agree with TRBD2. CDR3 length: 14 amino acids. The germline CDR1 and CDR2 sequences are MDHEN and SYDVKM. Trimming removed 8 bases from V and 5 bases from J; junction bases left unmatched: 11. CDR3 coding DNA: TGTGCCAGCTCGCGGGGGTCGCGACCGGAGACCCAGTACTTC. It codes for CASSRGSRPETQYF.